These 30 T cell receptor beta chains share one sample of origin, sequenced in a study of T-cell memory formation after mild COVID-19. TCRdb ran MiXCR on the 5' RACE reads and lists one entry per CDR3 protein. The table has 550,000 to 650,000 distinct CDR3 sequences, approximately 15% seen once. The sequenced sample was PBMCs or a T cell subset sorted from them (not recorded which). The receptor source for this set is an adult woman who had mild COVID-19 (a few samples of this study predate the infection). Cell type and time point are not known.

CDR3 sequence reads: CASSQVVSGGDTQYF. As DNA, the CDR3 is TGTGCCAGCAGCCAAGTAGTTAGCGGGGGAGATACGCAGTATTTT. This chain joins TRBV4-2 and TRBJ2-3; 9 bases are shared with TRBD2. The CDR3 totals 15 residues. Per the germline V gene, CDR1 is LGHNA and CDR2 is YNFKEQ. V gave up 1 base and J gave up 5 bases; unmatched junction bases: 4.

This clonotype was recorded a few times. This chain links TRBV12-3 or TRBV12-4 with TRBJ2-7, with D unresolved. Trimming left V 2 bases short and J 2 bases short, with 16 bases between. The CDR3 is made up of 16 amino acids. The CDR3: CASSLRTALLTYEQYF. The CDR3 region has the DNA TGTGCCAGCAGTTTAAGAACAGCATTGTTAACCTACGAGCAGTACTTC.

Only a few counts were recorded for this clonotype. This chain uses TRBV27 with TRBJ2-1; possible D gene TRBD2, 5 bases. Germline V CDR1 and CDR2: MNHEY, SMNVEV (reference sequence). The CDR3 totals 15 residues. Trimming removed 1 base from V and 6 bases from J, with 13 bases in between. The CDR3 loop is CASSLYPGIGNEQFF. CDR3 nucleotides: TGTGCCAGCAGTTTATACCCGGGGATCGGCAATGAGCAGTTCTTC.

This clonotype was seen a handful of times. The chain links TRBV12-3 or TRBV12-4 to TRBJ1-5; a possible D gene is TRBD1 (5 bases). The CDR3 runs to 16 residues. The V end lost 5 bases, the J end lost 0 bases, and 14 bases lay between the germline ends. In DNA, the CDR3 is TGTGCCAGCAGTCTCAGGGTCCCGAGTAGCAATCAGCCCCAGCATTTT. This sequence encodes CASSLRVPSSNQPQHF.

The table lists this clonotype with a count of one. The CDR3 DNA sequence: TGTGCCAGCAGCAGCCGGGACCTCAACACTGAAGCTTTCTTT. It is translated as CASSSRDLNTEAFF. The genes are TRBV3-1 and TRBJ1-1; tentatively, D is TRBD1 (5 bases). V lost 5 bases and J 2 bases, leaving 12 bases between the germline ends. This CDR3 region has 14 residues. CDR1 is LGHDT and CDR2 is YNNKEL in the germline V gene (reference sequence).

V gene TRBV3-1 combines with J gene TRBJ1-1, with D hard to call. In germline, CDR1 is LGHDT, CDR2 YNNKEL (reference sequence). The CDR3 runs to 14 residues. V lost 1 base and J 1 base, leaving 7 bases between the germline ends. This CDR3 is CASSQGGANTEAFF. DNA for the CDR3: TGTGCCAGCAGCCAAGGAGGAGCGAACACTGAAGCTTTCTTT.

In this sample, this clonotype turned up a few times. V is TRBV5-1 and J is TRBJ2-3; 9 bases agree with TRBD2. CDR3 length: 16 residues. V was clipped by 2 bases and J by 2 bases; unmatched bases: 6. Germline V gene sequence: CDR1 SGHRS, CDR2 YFSETQ. The CDR3 DNA reads as TGCGCCAGCAGCTTCAATAGCGGGGGTACCACAGATACGCAGTATTTT. Translation gives CASSFNSGGTTDTQYF. The entire variable domain, with the rest obtained from reference TRBV5-1 and TRBJ2-3, is as follows: KAGVTQTPRYLIKTRGQQVTLSCSPISGHRSVSWYQQTPGQGLQFLFEYFSETQRNKGNFPGRFSGRQFSNSRSEMNVSTLELGDSALYLCASSFNSGGTTDTQYFGPGTRLTVL.

As to this clonotype: An end of the junction differs from the germline gene, which may be a read error. This chain joins TRBV20-1 and TRBJ1-2; the D is unclear. Germline CDR1 and CDR2: DFQATT and SNEGSKA (reference sequence). This CDR3 comprises 12 residues. CDR3 sequence (DNA): TGCAGGGCTAGAGATTGGGGCTATGGCTACACCTTC. It is translated as CRARDWGYGYTF.

In its sample, this clonotype was seen a few times. The rearrangement uses TRBV4-3 and TRBJ2-5, with 8 bases identical to TRBD2. The J segment lost 4 bases and the V segment lost 1 base, leaving 14 bases of the junction unmatched. Germline CDR1 and CDR2: LGHNA and YSLEER. The CDR3 sequence is 18 residues long. Written as DNA, the CDR3 is TGCGCCAGCAGCCAAGTTAAGGGGAGCGGGAGTGATTTAGAGACCCAGTACTTC. Encoded protein: CASSQVKGSGSDLETQYF.

The chain has TRBV7-9 and TRBJ2-2, with 11 bases aligning to TRBD2. Trimming took 4 bases from V and 1 from J; bases not matched to a gene: 8. Per germline, CDR1 SEHNR and CDR2 FQNEAQ (reference sequence). CDR3 size: 18 residues. CDR3 sequence: CASSSVPGTSGNTGELFF. The CDR3 region has the DNA TGTGCCAGCAGCTCAGTCCCCGGGACTAGCGGGAACACCGGGGAGCTGTTTTTT.

V usage is TRBV5-6 and J usage is TRBJ1-1; no clear D. This CDR3 region has 13 residues. Germline CDR1 reads SGHDT; CDR2 reads YYEEEE. The V and J ends lost 3 bases and 4 bases respectively, with 10 bases between them. The CDR3, as DNA: TGTGCCAGCAGCTCGTACGTGGCCACTGAAGCTTTCTTT. Its translation: CASSSYVATEAFF.

The V call is TRBV6-5, the J call TRBJ2-2, with D possibly being TRBD1 or TRBD2 (5 bases each). V lost 6 bases and J lost 1, with 12 bases in between. Germline CDR1 MNHEY, CDR2 SVGAGI. CDR3 size: 15 residues. CDR3 nucleotides: TGTGCCAGCAGGACCGGGACCGTGAACACCGGGGAGCTGTTTTTT. Encoded protein: CASRTGTVNTGELFF.

V gene TRBV9 combines with J gene TRBJ2-1; TRBD1 matches 8 bases. Trimming removed 3 bases from V and 8 bases from J; junction bases left unmatched: 7. The length of the CDR3 is 14 residues. Germline V gene lookup returns CDR1 SGDLS and CDR2 YYNGEE. CDR3 protein: CASSETGDWDEQFF. The DNA for the CDR3 is TGTGCCAGCAGCGAGACAGGGGATTGGGATGAGCAGTTCTTC.

V and J are TRBV9 and TRBJ2-5; 8 bases agree with TRBD2. V shed 1 base and J 2 bases; nucleotides not matched to a gene: 7. The germline V gene encodes CDR1 SGDLS and CDR2 YYNGEE. This CDR3 has 16 amino acids. CDR3 nucleotide sequence: TGTGCCAGCAGCGTACAGGAGCGGGGGACGCAAGAGACCCAGTACTTC. It codes for CASSVQERGTQETQYF. The complete variable domain, with remaining parts taken from reference TRBV9 and TRBJ2-5, reads DSGVTQTPKHLITATGQRVTLRCSPRSGDLSVYWYQQSLDQGLQFLIQYYNGEERAKGNILERFSAQQFPDLHSELNLSSLELGDSALYFCASSVQERGTQETQYFGPGTRLLVL.

The chain employs TRBV20-1 and TRBJ1-6; D remains unclear. V was pared by 0 bases and J by 10 bases, with 13 bases between. The CDR3 has 14 residues. CDR1 and CDR2 (germline): DFQATT, SNEGSKA (reference sequence). The CDR3 loop reads CSARDLGGSSPLHF. The CDR3 nucleotides read TGCAGTGCTAGAGATCTTGGCGGCTCCTCACCCCTCCACTTT.

This clonotype showed up just a few times. The rearrangement joins TRBV9 to TRBJ2-1; 10 nucleotides line up with TRBD1. The germline V gene encodes CDR1 SGDLS and CDR2 YYNGEE. The length of the CDR3 is 14 residues. Unmatched junction bases numbered 5, after V lost 4 bases and J lost 7 bases. The CDR3 DNA is TGTGCCAGCAGCAACCTGGACAGGGGGAATGAGCAGTTCTTC. Its translation is CASSNLDRGNEQFF.

The CDR3 protein is CATRALRRNTEAFF. The CDR3, as DNA: TGTGCCACCAGAGCCCTGCGGAGGAACACTGAAGCTTTCTTT. J is TRBJ1-1 and V is TRBV24-1, with unresolved D. Germline loops: CDR1 KGHDR, CDR2 SFDVKD. This CDR3 is 14 amino acids long. V was shortened by 7 bases and J by 1 base, with 12 bases between the two germline ends.

This clonotype showed up just a few times. The chain carries TRBV27 and TRBJ2-3; D might be TRBD2 (5 bases). Germline CDR1 is MNHEY and CDR2 is SMNVEV (reference sequence). This CDR3 has 17 amino acids. Trimming cost V 2 bases and J 0 bases, with 15 bases left between them. CDR3 bases: TGTGCCAGCAGTTTAGTACTCGGGGTCTACAGCACAGATACGCAGTATTTT. Protein: CASSLVLGVYSTDTQYF.

The chain employs TRBV5-1 and TRBJ2-1; D might be TRBD2 (5 bases). Trimming took 4 bases from V and 0 from J, leaving 11 bases between them. The CDR3 length is 15 residues. Germline CDR1 and CDR2: SGHRS and YFSETQ. CDR3 coding DNA: TGCGCCAGCAGCCTGGCGGAGGCCTCCTACAATGAGCAGTTCTTC. Translating it yields CASSLAEASYNEQFF.

On this clonotype itself: One end of the junction is discordant with germline, which a read error may explain. The chain has TRBV7-8 and TRBJ2-5, with D perhaps TRBD1 or TRBD2 (6 bases each). This CDR3 has 12 amino acids. Looked up from germline, CDR1 is SGHVS and CDR2 is FQNEAQ. The CDR3 DNA reads TGTGCCAGCAGCAACGAAAGGGGGGATGAGCACTTC. This gives the protein CASSNERGDEHF.

The chain uses TRBV12-3 or TRBV12-4 and TRBJ2-2; possibly TRBD1 for D (5 bases). Deletions cut 5 bases from V and 6 bases from J, with 10 bases between. CDR3 length: 13 residues. In DNA form, the CDR3 reads TGTGCCAGCAGTCCAGACAGTGCCGGGGAGCTGTTTTTT. Its protein is CASSPDSAGELFF.

The chain is built from TRBV4-2 and TRBJ2-5; D unclear. Germline lookup yields CDR1 LGHNA and CDR2 YNFKEQ. The CDR3 sequence is 14 residues long. The ends were cut back, 1 base at V and 7 bases at J, with 13 bases in the middle. The CDR3 DNA sequence: TGTGCCAGCAGCCAAGGCCCCGACCCGGGGACCCAGTACTTC. Protein product: CASSQGPDPGTQYF.

The rearrangement links TRBV3-1 to TRBJ1-4; D uncertain. With 2 bases removed from V and 7 bases from J, the gap between germline ends came to 14 bases. Germline V gene data show CDR1 as LGHDT and CDR2 as YNNKEL (reference sequence). The CDR3 consists of 15 residues. Written as DNA, the CDR3 is TGTGCCAGCAGCCAATGGGAGGGATCTGGTGAAAAACTGTTTTTT. Protein: CASSQWEGSGEKLFF.

This clonotype has a handful of counts. The rearrangement joins TRBV6-6 to TRBJ1-3; a weak D match, TRBD1 (5 bases). V lost 7 bases and J lost 1, with 11 bases in between. In germline, CDR1 is MNHNY, CDR2 SVGAGI (reference sequence). The CDR3 extends over 14 amino acids. The CDR3 DNA reads as TGTGCCAGCACCCAAGGGGTGTCTGGAAACACCATATATTTT. Its translation is CASTQGVSGNTIYF.

The chain employs TRBV13 and TRBJ1-2, with no clear D. The length of the CDR3 is 13 residues. V shed 5 bases and J shed 3 bases, with 10 bases lying between them. Germline V gives CDR1 PRHDT, CDR2 FYEKMQ (reference sequence). CDR3 in amino acids: CASSPRWDYGYTF. The CDR3 DNA reads as TGTGCCAGCAGCCCTCGGTGGGACTATGGCTACACCTTC.

This chain links TRBV4-1 with TRBJ2-2, with 10 bases lining up with TRBD1. In germline, CDR1 is MGHRA, CDR2 YSYEKL. J was trimmed by 4 bases and V by 3 bases; bases with no gene match: 2. This CDR3 has 15 amino acids. CDR3 loop: CASSHRTGGTGELFF. The DNA of the CDR3 is TGCGCCAGCAGCCATAGGACAGGGGGCACCGGGGAGCTGTTTTTT.

The chain uses TRBV6-2 or TRBV6-3 and TRBJ2-5; 9 nucleotides line up with TRBD2. Germline loops: CDR1 MNHEY, CDR2 SVGEGT. Trimming took 7 bases from V and 9 from J; bases not matched to a gene: 18. The length of the CDR3 is 16 residues. In DNA, the CDR3 is TGTGCCAGCACCACAGGACTAGCGCCCCATTTCACCTCCCAGTACTTC. It codes for CASTTGLAPHFTSQYF.

This chain uses TRBV5-1 with TRBJ2-7; tentatively, D is TRBD2 (7 bases). Germline V CDR1 and CDR2: SGHRS, YFSETQ. This CDR3 contains 14 residues. Trimming pared 4 bases from V and 5 bases from J, leaving 16 bases between. The CDR3 loop reads CASSISRGGDEQYF. DNA for the CDR3: TGCGCCAGCAGCATCTCCAGGGGAGGGGACGAGCAGTACTTC.

The V and J genes are TRBV4-1 and TRBJ2-7; no clear D. The germline V gene encodes CDR1 MGHRA and CDR2 YSYEKL. This CDR3 comprises 15 residues. The V gene lost 2 bases and the J gene lost 4 bases, with 15 bases spanning the gap. CDR3 nucleotide sequence: TGCGCCAGCAGCCAAAGGCCGCTGAATCAGTACGAGCAGTACTTC. Its protein product is CASSQRPLNQYEQYF.

This clonotype was counted only a few times. The gene calls are TRBV3-1 and TRBJ2-7, with D tentatively TRBD2 (5 bases). Germline loops: CDR1 LGHDT, CDR2 YNNKEL (reference sequence). The CDR3 is 15 residues long. V dropped 4 bases and J dropped 0 bases, with 13 bases sitting between them. As DNA, the CDR3 is TGTGCCAGCAGCCTAGGACTCTCAAGCTCCTACGAGCAGTACTTC. It translates to CASSLGLSSSYEQYF.